This entry describes one TCR beta chain. Its antigen is as yet unknown. Per germline, CDR1 MNHNS and CDR2 SASEGT. Germline trimming cut 6 bases from V and 5 bases from J; bases unmatched to any gene: 6. This CDR3 has 14 residues. In every patient, relapse followed autologous stem cell transplantation, while exposure to brentuximab vedotin differed. This sample stems from a study of PD-1 blockade in classical Hodgkin lymphoma. Repertoires were generated with immunoSEQ multiplex PCR, while TCRdb's copy carries only in-frame clones and drops some. The table includes some 45,000 clones, 88% detected once. Findings of the study overall: Factors driving the repertoire differences, possibly disease activity or prior therapy, remain undefined.

The sequences come from peripheral blood mononuclear cells (PBMCs), collected at baseline. The chain carries TRBV6-1 and TRBJ2-5, with 10 bases matching TRBD1. The receptor was derived from a human donor with classical Hodgkin lymphoma. CDR3 protein: CASRRTGGGETQYF. CDR3 nucleotide sequence: TGTGCCAGCAGGAGGACAGGGGGAGGCGAGACCCAGTACTTC.